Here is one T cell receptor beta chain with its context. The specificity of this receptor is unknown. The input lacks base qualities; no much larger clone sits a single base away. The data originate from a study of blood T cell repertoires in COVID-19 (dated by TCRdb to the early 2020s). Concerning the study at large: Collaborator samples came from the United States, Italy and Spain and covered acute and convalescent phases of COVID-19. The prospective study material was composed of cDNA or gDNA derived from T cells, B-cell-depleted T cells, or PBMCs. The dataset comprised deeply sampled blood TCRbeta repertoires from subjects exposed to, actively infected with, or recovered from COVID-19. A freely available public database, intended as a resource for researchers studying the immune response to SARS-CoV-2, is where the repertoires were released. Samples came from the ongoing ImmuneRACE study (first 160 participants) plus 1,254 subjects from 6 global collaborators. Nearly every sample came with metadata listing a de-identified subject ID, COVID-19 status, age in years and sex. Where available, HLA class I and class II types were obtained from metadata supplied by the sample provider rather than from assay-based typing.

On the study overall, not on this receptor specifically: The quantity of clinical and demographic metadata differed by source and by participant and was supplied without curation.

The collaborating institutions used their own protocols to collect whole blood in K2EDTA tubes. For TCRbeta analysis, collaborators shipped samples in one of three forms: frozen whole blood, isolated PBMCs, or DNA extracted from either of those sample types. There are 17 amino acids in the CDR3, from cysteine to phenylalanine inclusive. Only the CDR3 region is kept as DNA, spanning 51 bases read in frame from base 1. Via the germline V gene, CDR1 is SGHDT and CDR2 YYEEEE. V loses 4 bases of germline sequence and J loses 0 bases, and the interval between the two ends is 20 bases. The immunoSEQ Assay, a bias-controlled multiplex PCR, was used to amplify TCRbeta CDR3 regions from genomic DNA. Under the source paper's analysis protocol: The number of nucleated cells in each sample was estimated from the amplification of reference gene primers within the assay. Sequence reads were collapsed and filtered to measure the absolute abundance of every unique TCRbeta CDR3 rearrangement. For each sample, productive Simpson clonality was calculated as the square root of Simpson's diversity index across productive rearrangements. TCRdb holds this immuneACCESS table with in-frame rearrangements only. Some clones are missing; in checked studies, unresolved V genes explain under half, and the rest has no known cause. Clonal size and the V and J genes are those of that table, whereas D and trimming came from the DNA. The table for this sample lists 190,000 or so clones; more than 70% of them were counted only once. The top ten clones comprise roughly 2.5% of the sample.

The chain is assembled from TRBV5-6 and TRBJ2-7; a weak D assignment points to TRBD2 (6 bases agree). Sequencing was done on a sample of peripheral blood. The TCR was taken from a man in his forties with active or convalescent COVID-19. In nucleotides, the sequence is TGTGCCAGCAGCGGAGGGGTTGGGGTCAGAAGCTCCTACGAGCAGTACTTC. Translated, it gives CASSGGVGVRSSYEQYF.